One sample yielded the 11 T cell receptor beta chains listed below, sequenced in a study of early T cells in non-severe SARS-CoV-2 infection. Via MiXCR, TCRdb re-called the 5' RACE reads, giving one row per CDR3 protein. The sample comprises about 46,000 distinct CDR3 sequences, 5.4% of which are singletons, and about 5.4% rests with the top ten. Specimen: whole blood, collected at baseline. The receptors originated from an adult who was a healthcare worker with PCR-confirmed SARS-CoV-2 infection or an uninfected control (not recorded which).

This clonotype was counted a few times. The rearrangement links TRBV25-1 to TRBJ1-6, with 8 bases matching TRBD1. Trimming at V came to 6 bases and at J to 9 bases, leaving 7 bases not matched to a gene. CDR3 length equals 14 residues. CDR1 is MGHDK and CDR2 is SYGVNS in the germline V gene. The CDR3 region is CASSRTGRGSPLHF. CDR3 nucleotides: TGTGCCAGCAGCCGGACAGGGCGGGGTTCACCCCTCCACTTT.

In this sample, this clonotype turned up many times. The gene calls are TRBV4-2 and TRBJ2-7, with 9 bases matching TRBD1. J lost 4 bases, V lost 1 base, and 11 bases had no gene match. CDR3 length equals 17 residues. From germline, CDR1 is LGHNA and CDR2 YNFKEQ. The CDR3 sequence is CASSQGLPGTGTYEQYF. The CDR3 bases are TGTGCCAGCAGCCAAGGGTTACCCGGGACAGGGACTTACGAGCAGTACTTC.

A few counts support this clonotype. The chain employs TRBV20-1 and TRBJ2-7, with D tentatively TRBD2 (6 bases). Germline V lookup: CDR1 DFQATT, CDR2 SNEGSKA (reference sequence). V lost 0 bases and J 0 bases, leaving 15 bases between the germline ends. The CDR3 has 16 residues. DNA for the CDR3: TGCAGTGCTAGAGATATAAGCGGGCCTTCCTCCTACGAGCAGTACTTC. As protein: CSARDISGPSSYEQYF.

This clonotype occurred many times. This sequence joins TRBV19 and TRBJ2-4; D may be TRBD1 (6 bases). Germline loops: CDR1 LNHDA, CDR2 SQIVND (reference sequence). CDR3 length equals 14 residues. V was shortened by 5 bases and J by 0 bases, with 8 bases between the two germline ends. The CDR3 region is CASSVGGAKNIQYF. CDR3 bases: TGTGCCAGTAGTGTAGGGGGAGCCAAAAACATTCAGTACTTC.

This clonotype has ten or more counts. The chain has TRBV28 and TRBJ1-2, with D possibly TRBD1 on 5 matching bases. The V gene's germline CDR1 is MDHEN and CDR2 SYDVKM. V lost 6 bases to trimming and J lost 7 bases, with 18 bases between them. The length of the CDR3 is 14 residues. CDR3 sequence reads: CASSAASRESGYTF. The CDR3 nucleotides are TGTGCCAGCAGCGCCGCGAGCAGGGAATCTGGCTACACCTTC.

V is TRBV28 and J is TRBJ2-7; 8 positions agree with TRBD2. The V and J ends lost 5 bases and 1 base, in that order; junction bases with no gene match: 4. This CDR3 comprises 14 residues. Per the germline V gene, CDR1 is MDHEN and CDR2 is SYDVKM. The CDR3 region is CASSRSGKSYEQYF. The DNA of the CDR3 is TGTGCCAGCAGTCGTAGCGGGAAGTCCTACGAGCAGTACTTC.

The chain joins TRBV29-1 to TRBJ2-5, with TRBD2 matching 13 bases. The CDR3 runs 15 residues. V was clipped by 6 bases and J by 4 bases; unmatched bases: 8. Germline CDR1 is SQVTM and CDR2 is ANQGSEA. CDR3 sequence reads: CSVVLAGGPGETQYF. The CDR3 coding sequence is TGCAGCGTCGTACTAGCGGGAGGGCCGGGAGAGACCCAGTACTTC.

In its sample, this clonotype was seen many times. The J gene is TRBJ1-1, the V gene TRBV7-8, with a tentative D call TRBD1 (6 bases). Germline lookup yields CDR1 SGHVS and CDR2 FQNEAQ. The CDR3 runs to 14 residues. Trimming shortened V by 0 bases and J by 5 bases, and 10 bases separated the two germline ends. The CDR3 region has the DNA TGTGCCAGCAGCTTAGCAGGAGGGGGGACTGAAGCTTTCTTT. It specifies CASSLAGGGTEAFF.

Many counts were recorded for this clonotype. This chain joins TRBV4-1 and TRBJ1-5; no reliable D call. The CDR3 contains 14 residues. Germline V CDR1 and CDR2: MGHRA, YSYEKL. V gave up 4 bases and J gave up 4 bases, with 11 bases separating them. Here the CDR3 reads CASSPVIGNQPQHF. In DNA form, the CDR3 reads TGCGCCAGCAGCCCAGTAATCGGAAATCAGCCCCAGCATTTT.

This clonotype has a count of ten or more. The chain has TRBV27 and TRBJ2-1, with 7 positions matching TRBD1. The CDR3 extends over 15 amino acids. Germline assignment: CDR1 MNHEY and CDR2 SMNVEV (reference sequence). With V trimmed by 3 bases and J by 2 bases, 4 bases remained unmatched. The CDR3 bases are TGTGCCAGCAGTTTGTCGGGACAGCCCTACAATGAGCAGTTCTTC. Translating gives CASSLSGQPYNEQFF.

Many counts were recorded for this clonotype. This sequence joins TRBV27 and TRBJ2-1; D may correspond to TRBD1 or TRBD2 (5 bases each). CDR3 length equals 15 residues. V lost 5 bases and J lost 8, with 19 bases in between. Germline V CDR1 and CDR2: MNHEY, SMNVEV (reference sequence). CDR3 coding DNA: TGTGCCAGCAGTGGAATATTTGGGGGATTGGATGAGCAGTTCTTC. Residues: CASSGIFGGLDEQFF.